These 20 T cell receptor beta chains share one sample of origin, sequenced in a study of blood T cell repertoires in COVID-19 (dated by TCRdb to the early 2020s). Library prep was done by the immunoSEQ multiplex PCR assay. Sourced from immuneACCESS, this table was stored by TCRdb with only in-frame sequences that have V and J called. A share of the clones is absent; for the studies checked, an unresolved V gene accounts for under half, and the remainder has no known explanation. Recorded for this sample are about 110,000 clones; 82% of them occurred a single time. Approximately 17% of the sample rests with the top ten. The specimen sequenced was peripheral blood. The source is a woman aged 55-70 years with acute or convalescent COVID-19.

CDR3 protein: CASSFRQGDNYGYTF. The CDR3 DNA reads TGTGCCAGCAGCTTCCGACAGGGGGATAACTATGGCTACACCTTC. The V gene is TRBV9, the J gene TRBJ1-2; 9 nucleotides match TRBD1. There are 15 residues in the CDR3. Losses at the gene ends were 4 bases for V and 1 base for J; bases not matched to a gene: 5. The germline CDR1 and CDR2 sequences are SGDLS and YYNGEE. Drawing the rest from reference TRBV9 and TRBJ1-2, the complete variable domain is DSGVTQTPKHLITATGQRVTLRCSPRSGDLSVYWYQQSLDQGLQFLIQYYNGEERAKGNILERFSAQQFPDLHSELNLSSLELGDSALYFCASSFRQGDNYGYTFGSGTRLTVV.

CDR3 DNA: TGTGCCAGCAGCTTACGACAGGGAGCAAATCAGCCCCAGCATTTT. This encodes CASSLRQGANQPQHF. V usage is TRBV7-2 and J usage is TRBJ1-5; 7 bases are a match to TRBD1. J lost 4 bases, V lost 2 bases, and 5 bases had no gene match. From germline, CDR1 is SGHTA and CDR2 FQGNSA. The CDR3 extends over 15 amino acids.

This clone was seen just once. The chain uses TRBV7-2 and TRBJ2-3; tentatively, D is TRBD1 (5 bases). Germline values: CDR1 SGHTA, CDR2 FQGNSA. The CDR3 is made up of 15 amino acids. V lost 1 base and J lost 6, with 14 bases in between. The CDR3 loop reads CASSLVQGSLDTQYF. Written as DNA, the CDR3 is TGTGCCAGCAGCTTAGTGCAGGGTTCATTGGATACGCAGTATTTT.

The V and J genes are TRBV28 and TRBJ2-5, with 10 bases aligning to TRBD2. The CDR3 runs to 15 residues. Germline V CDR1 and CDR2: MDHEN, SYDVKM. The V gene end was trimmed by 4 bases and the J gene end by 4 bases; junction bases not matched to a gene: 6. CDR3 DNA: TGTGCCAGCAGTTCCCAACGGACTAGCGGAGAGACCCAGTACTTC. The encoded protein is CASSSQRTSGETQYF.

The V gene is TRBV28, the J gene TRBJ1-4, with TRBD1 matching 7 bases. The germline gives CDR1 MDHEN, CDR2 SYDVKM. With 6 bases clipped from V and 3 bases from J, the junction kept 4 bases outside the gene matches. This CDR3 has 14 amino acids. CDR3 nucleotide sequence: TGTGCCAGCAGCGAGACAGGGCCTAATGAAAAACTGTTTTTT. This encodes CASSETGPNEKLFF.

In its sample, this clone was seen a few times. The rearrangement links TRBV7-2 to TRBJ2-2; 9 bases agree with TRBD2. Germline V lookup: CDR1 SGHTA, CDR2 FQGNSA. V gave up 5 bases and J gave up 1 base; unmatched junction bases: 5. CDR3 length equals 16 residues. CDR3 protein: CASSTNSGGNTGELFF. For the CDR3, the DNA is TGTGCCAGCAGCACAAATAGCGGGGGGAACACCGGGGAGCTGTTTTTT.

V gene TRBV6-5 combines with J gene TRBJ2-7; TRBD1 aligns across 9 bases. Looked up from germline, CDR1 is MNHEY and CDR2 is SVGAGI. The ends lost 5 bases at V and 5 bases at J; junction bases unmatched: 7. This CDR3 has 14 residues. The CDR3 reads CASSIWTGVNEQYF. For the CDR3, the DNA is TGTGCCAGCAGTATCTGGACAGGGGTCAACGAGCAGTACTTC.

The chain links TRBV24-1 to TRBJ2-7, with D tentatively TRBD2 (6 bases). V shed 9 bases and J shed 5 bases, with 10 bases lying between them. The CDR3 loop spans 11 amino acids. Germline lookup yields CDR1 KGHDR and CDR2 SFDVKD. CDR3 nucleotides: TGTGCCACCGGCGGGGTGAACGAGCAGTACTTC. Its protein product is CATGGVNEQYF.

This chain joins TRBV28 and TRBJ2-5; D might be TRBD2 (6 bases). Trimming removed 2 bases from V and 6 bases from J, with 16 bases in between. The CDR3 contains 15 residues. Germline-derived CDR1 and CDR2 are MDHEN and SYDVKM. Written as DNA, the CDR3 is TGTGCCAGCAGTTTAGGGTCCTCAGGGAGGAAGACCCAGTACTTC. Its protein is CASSLGSSGRKTQYF.

The chain joins TRBV27 to TRBJ1-4; D remains unclear. Germline assignment: CDR1 MNHEY and CDR2 SMNVEV (reference sequence). V dropped 7 bases and J dropped 5 bases, with 11 bases sitting between them. The CDR3 runs 13 residues. CDR3 DNA: TGTGCCAGCAAAGCTCCCTGGAATGAAAAACTGTTTTTT. Translation: CASKAPWNEKLFF.

This chain uses TRBV27 with TRBJ2-1, with D perhaps TRBD2 (6 bases). This CDR3 has 14 residues. Germline CDR1 and CDR2: MNHEY and SMNVEV (reference sequence). V lost 8 bases and J lost 0, with 11 bases in between. The CDR3 nucleotides read TGTGCCAGCGCCGGGGGAGGCTCCTACAATGAGCAGTTCTTC. It yields the protein CASAGGGSYNEQFF.

The rearrangement links TRBV3-1 (or the pseudogene TRBV3-2) to TRBJ2-1; D perhaps matches TRBD1 (6 bases). Germline CDR1 LGHDT, CDR2 YNNKEL (reference sequence). The CDR3 has 13 residues. Between the trimmed V and J ends, which lost 4 bases and 8 bases, there was a span of 12 bases. CDR3 in amino acids: CASSRTVPDEQFF. The CDR3, as DNA: TGTGCCAGCAGCCGGACAGTTCCCGATGAGCAGTTCTTC.

This clone occurred a few times. The chain combines TRBV29-1 with TRBJ1-2; D possibly corresponds to TRBD1 (5 bases). CDR3 size: 11 residues. Trimming stripped 5 bases from V and 6 bases from J, with 10 bases between. From germline, CDR1 is SQVTM and CDR2 ANQGSEA. CDR3 in DNA: TGCAGCGTTCAGGGCTGGGATGGCTACACCTTC. The encoded protein is CSVQGWDGYTF.

This clone was observed once. The chain joins TRBV5-1 to TRBJ1-2; 7 nucleotides line up with TRBD1. This CDR3 comprises 14 residues. The V gene end was trimmed by 4 bases and the J gene end by 0 bases; junction bases not matched to a gene: 3. Germline V lookup: CDR1 SGHRS, CDR2 YFSETQ. The CDR3 region has the DNA TGCGCCAGCAGCGAGGGACAGTCTAACTATGGCTACACCTTC. Amino acid sequence: CASSEGQSNYGYTF. Complete variable domain (other parts from reference TRBV5-1 and TRBJ1-2): KAGVTQTPRYLIKTRGQQVTLSCSPISGHRSVSWYQQTPGQGLQFLFEYFSETQRNKGNFPGRFSGRQFSNSRSEMNVSTLELGDSALYLCASSEGQSNYGYTFGSGTRLTVV.

The J gene is TRBJ1-1, the V gene TRBV10-3, with TRBD1 identical over 10 bases. From germline, CDR1 is ENHRY and CDR2 SYGVKD. The V gene end was trimmed by 3 bases and the J gene end by 1 base; junction bases not matched to a gene: 8. CDR3 size: 17 residues. The DNA for the CDR3 is TGTGCCATCAGTGACCAACCGACAGGGGGCAGGAACACTGAAGCTTTCTTT. This translates into CAISDQPTGGRNTEAFF.

The chain couples TRBV7-3 to TRBJ2-1, with 9 bases aligning to TRBD2. The ends lost 5 bases at V and 9 bases at J; junction bases unmatched: 11. CDR1 and CDR2 from the germline V gene are SGHTA and FQGTGA. CDR3 length equals 15 residues. The CDR3 reads CASSVSSGGNVEQFF. In DNA, the CDR3 is TGTGCCAGCAGCGTTAGTAGCGGGGGAAACGTTGAGCAGTTCTTC. The entire variable domain, with the rest obtained from reference TRBV7-3 and TRBJ2-1, is as follows: GAGVSQTPSNKVTEKGKYVELRCDPISGHTALYWYRQSLGQGPEFLIYFQGTGAADDSGLPNDRFFAVRPEGSVSTLKIQRTERGDSAVYLCASSVSSGGNVEQFFGPGTRLTVL.

In DNA form, the CDR3 reads TGTGCCATCAGTGCCAGGACAGGGAACAATTCACCCCTCCACTTT. Protein product: CAISARTGNNSPLHF. The chain employs TRBV10-3 and TRBJ1-6; the match to TRBD1 covers 8 bases. Germline V gene lookup returns CDR1 ENHRY and CDR2 SYGVKD. V lost 4 bases and J lost 7; bases outside the gene matches: 6. The CDR3 contains 15 residues.

This sequence joins TRBV10-2 and TRBJ1-1; 10 nucleotides agree with TRBD1. Germline V lookup: CDR1 WSHSY, CDR2 SAAADI. The length of the CDR3 is 14 residues. V dropped 3 bases and J dropped 7; count of bases not matched to a gene: 5. The CDR3 spells CASSDGTGANEAFF. The CDR3 region has the DNA TGCGCCAGCAGTGACGGGACAGGGGCTAATGAAGCTTTCTTT.

This rearrangement joins TRBV5-1 to TRBJ1-1; a possible D gene is TRBD1 (6 bases). CDR1 is SGHRS, CDR2 YFSETQ, per germline. V shed 5 bases and J shed 5 bases, with 13 bases lying between them. The CDR3 totals 13 residues. The CDR3 coding sequence is TGCGCCAGCAGACAGGGCCCCCGGACTGAAGCTTTCTTT. As protein: CASRQGPRTEAFF. Supplemented by reference TRBV5-1 and TRBJ1-1, the full variable domain reads KAGVTQTPRYLIKTRGQQVTLSCSPISGHRSVSWYQQTPGQGLQFLFEYFSETQRNKGNFPGRFSGRQFSNSRSEMNVSTLELGDSALYLCASRQGPRTEAFFGQGTRLTVV.

In regard to this clone: Just one base apart from a much larger clone, this may be a read error. This sample includes further DNA sequences coding for the same CDR3. The chain has TRBV12-5 and TRBJ1-2, with 8 bases fitting TRBD1. This CDR3 is 13 amino acids long. The germline V gene encodes CDR1 LGHNT and CDR2 FRNRAP. DNA of the CDR3: TGCGCTAGTGGCGGGACAGGAGACTATGGCTACACCTTC. Encoded protein: CASGGTGDYGYTF.